The 8 T cell receptor beta chains given below trace back to one sample, sequenced in a study of cytomegalovirus exposure and HLA in healthy donors. Method: immunoSEQ multiplex PCR; TCRdb's copy keeps in-frame clones and lacks some. This sample carries under 250,000 clones, less than 90% of them seen once, and the ten largest clones take about 12%. Sample: PBMCs. These receptors were collected from a young man in good health and CMV-seropositive.

The chain links TRBV29-1 to TRBJ1-2; D is unresolved. The V gene's germline CDR1 is SQVTM and CDR2 ANQGSEA. The CDR3 sequence is 12 residues long. V shed 6 bases and J shed 3 bases, with 11 bases lying between them. The CDR3 region is CSVGRKDYGYTF. The DNA of the CDR3 is TGCAGCGTGGGTCGGAAAGACTATGGCTACACCTTC.

The CDR3 DNA reads TGTGCCATCAGAGGGACCGGGGAATCCTACGAGCAGTACTTC. It encodes CAIRGTGESYEQYF. The rearrangement joins TRBV10-3 to TRBJ2-7; D is tentatively TRBD1 or TRBD2 (5 bases each). CDR1 ENHRY and CDR2 SYGVKD come from the germline V gene. CDR3 length: 14 residues. Trimming took off 6 bases at V and 1 base at J, with 13 bases between the two ends.

The V call is TRBV5-4, the J call TRBJ2-3; D is unresolved. The CDR3 has 11 residues. V shed 3 bases and J shed 2 bases, with 1 base lying between them. The germline V gene has CDR1 SGHNT and CDR2 YYREEE (reference sequence). CDR3 coding DNA: TGTGCCAGCAGCTCCACAGATACGCAGTATTTT. This codes for CASSSTDTQYF.

This clone was seen more than once but under ten times. V is TRBV11-3 and J is TRBJ2-1, with 7 bases that match TRBD2. The CDR3 extends over 16 amino acids. Looked up from germline, CDR1 is SGHNT and CDR2 is YENEEA. The V and J ends lost 4 bases and 0 bases, in that order; junction bases with no gene match: 6. CDR3 sequence: CASSSTSESSYNEQFF. The CDR3 DNA sequence: TGTGCCAGCAGCTCCACTAGCGAAAGCTCCTACAATGAGCAGTTCTTC.

The chain has TRBV6-1 and TRBJ2-2; unclear D gene. Germline CDR1 and CDR2: MNHNS and SASEGT. The V end lost 11 bases, the J end lost 7 bases, and 11 bases lay between the germline ends. The length of the CDR3 is 11 residues. CDR3 residues: CAASAGGELFF. The CDR3 region has the DNA TGTGCCGCGTCCGCTGGCGGGGAGCTGTTTTTT.

The chain recombines TRBV2 with TRBJ2-1; D is perhaps TRBD1 (6 bases). The CDR3 is 16 amino acids. Germline V gives CDR1 SNHLY, CDR2 FYNNEI. The ends were cut back, 1 base at V and 1 base at J, with 11 bases in the middle. The CDR3 DNA is TGTGCCAGCAGTGAAGACAGGGCGAGTTCCTACAATGAGCAGTTCTTC. Its translation is CASSEDRASSYNEQFF.

This rearrangement joins TRBV5-1 to TRBJ1-1; no clear D gene. The CDR3 sequence is 15 residues long. Germline-derived CDR1 and CDR2 are SGHRS and YFSETQ. V was clipped by 5 bases and J by 1 base, with 15 bases between them. This chain's CDR3 is CASRIHKDGNTEAFF. The CDR3 DNA reads TGCGCCAGCAGGATCCATAAAGACGGGAACACTGAAGCTTTCTTT. Drawing the rest from reference TRBV5-1 and TRBJ1-1, the complete variable domain is KAGVTQTPRYLIKTRGQQVTLSCSPISGHRSVSWYQQTPGQGLQFLFEYFSETQRNKGNFPGRFSGRQFSNSRSEMNVSTLELGDSALYLCASRIHKDGNTEAFFGQGTRLTVV.

This sequence joins TRBV6-5 and TRBJ1-1; 11 positions agree with TRBD1. Germline V gives CDR1 MNHEY, CDR2 SVGAGI. J gave up 4 bases and V 0 bases, and 1 base lay outside the gene matches. The CDR3 covers 15 residues. The CDR3 region has the DNA TGTGCCAGCAGTTACTCGGGGACAGGGGGCACTGAAGCTTTCTTT. Encoded protein: CASSYSGTGGTEAFF.